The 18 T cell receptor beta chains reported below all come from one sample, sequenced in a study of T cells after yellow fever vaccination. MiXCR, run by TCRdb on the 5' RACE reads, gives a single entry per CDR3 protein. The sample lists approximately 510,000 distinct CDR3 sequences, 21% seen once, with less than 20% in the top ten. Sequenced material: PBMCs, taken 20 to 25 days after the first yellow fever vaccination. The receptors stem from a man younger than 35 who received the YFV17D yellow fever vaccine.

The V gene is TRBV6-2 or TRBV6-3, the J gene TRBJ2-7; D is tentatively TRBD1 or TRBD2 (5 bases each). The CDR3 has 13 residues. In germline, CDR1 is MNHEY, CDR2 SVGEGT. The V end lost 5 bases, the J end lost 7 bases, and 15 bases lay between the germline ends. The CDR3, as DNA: TGTGCCAGCAGTCGGGACGGTTTTGGAGAGCAGTACTTC. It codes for CASSRDGFGEQYF.

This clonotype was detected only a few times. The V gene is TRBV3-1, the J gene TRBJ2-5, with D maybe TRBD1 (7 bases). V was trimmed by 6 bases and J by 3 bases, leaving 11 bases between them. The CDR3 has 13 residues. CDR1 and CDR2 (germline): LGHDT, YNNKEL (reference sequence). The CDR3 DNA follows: TGTGCCAGCAGTTCCAGGGGGGAAGAGACCCAGTACTTC. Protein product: CASSSRGEETQYF.

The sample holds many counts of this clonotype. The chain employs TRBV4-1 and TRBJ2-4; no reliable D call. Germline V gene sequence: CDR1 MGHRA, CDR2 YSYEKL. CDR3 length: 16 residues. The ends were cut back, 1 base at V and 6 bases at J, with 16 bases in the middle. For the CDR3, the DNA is TGCGCCAGCAGCCAAGTGGAAAGTGCGCGAGGAAACATTCAGTACTTC. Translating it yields CASSQVESARGNIQYF.

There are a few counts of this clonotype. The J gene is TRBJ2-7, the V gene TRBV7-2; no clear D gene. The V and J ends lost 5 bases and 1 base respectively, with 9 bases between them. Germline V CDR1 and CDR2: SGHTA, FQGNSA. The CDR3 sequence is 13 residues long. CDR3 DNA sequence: TGTGCCAGCAGCCGACTCGTATCCTACGAGCAGTACTTC. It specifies CASSRLVSYEQYF.

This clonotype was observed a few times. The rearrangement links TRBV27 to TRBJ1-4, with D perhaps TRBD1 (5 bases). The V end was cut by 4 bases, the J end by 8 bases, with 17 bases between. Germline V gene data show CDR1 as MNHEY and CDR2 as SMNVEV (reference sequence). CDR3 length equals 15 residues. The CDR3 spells CASSSGGAGGEKLFF. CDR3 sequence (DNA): TGTGCCAGCAGTTCCGGGGGAGCCGGAGGCGAAAAACTGTTTTTT.

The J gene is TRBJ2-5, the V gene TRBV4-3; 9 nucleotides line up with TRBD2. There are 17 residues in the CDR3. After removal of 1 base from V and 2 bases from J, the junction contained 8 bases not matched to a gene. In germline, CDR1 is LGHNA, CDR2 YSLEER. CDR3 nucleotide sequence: TGCGCCAGCAGCCAAGCTTACAAAGGACTAGCGCAAGAGACCCAGTACTTC. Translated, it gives CASSQAYKGLAQETQYF.

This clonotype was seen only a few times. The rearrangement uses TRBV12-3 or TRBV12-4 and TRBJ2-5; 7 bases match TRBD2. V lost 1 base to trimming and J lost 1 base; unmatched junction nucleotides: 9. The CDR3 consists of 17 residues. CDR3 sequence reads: CASSLGPLGLGQETQYF. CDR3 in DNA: TGTGCCAGCAGTTTAGGTCCCCTAGGACTAGGCCAAGAGACCCAGTACTTC.

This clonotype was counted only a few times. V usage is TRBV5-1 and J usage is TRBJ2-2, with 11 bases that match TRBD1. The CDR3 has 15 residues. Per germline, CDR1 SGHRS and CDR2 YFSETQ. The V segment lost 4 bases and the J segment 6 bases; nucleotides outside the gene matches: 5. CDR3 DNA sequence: TGCGCCAGCAGCATCCCGGGACAGGGGGCCGGGGAGCTGTTTTTT. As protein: CASSIPGQGAGELFF.

The CDR3 sequence is CASSQDPVSGETQYF. The CDR3 nucleotides are TGCGCCAGCAGCCAAGATCCCGTGTCGGGGGAGACCCAGTACTTC. The J gene is TRBJ2-5, the V gene TRBV4-1; maybe TRBD2 (5 bases). CDR1 and CDR2 (germline): MGHRA, YSYEKL. The CDR3 loop spans 15 amino acids. Between the trimmed V and J ends, which lost 0 bases and 5 bases, there was a span of 13 bases.

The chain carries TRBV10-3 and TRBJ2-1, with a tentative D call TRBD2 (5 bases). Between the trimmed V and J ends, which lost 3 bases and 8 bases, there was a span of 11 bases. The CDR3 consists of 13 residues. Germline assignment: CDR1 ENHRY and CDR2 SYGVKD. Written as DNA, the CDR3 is TGTGCCATCAGTGACCGGGAAAGGGATGAGCAGTTCTTC. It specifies CAISDRERDEQFF.

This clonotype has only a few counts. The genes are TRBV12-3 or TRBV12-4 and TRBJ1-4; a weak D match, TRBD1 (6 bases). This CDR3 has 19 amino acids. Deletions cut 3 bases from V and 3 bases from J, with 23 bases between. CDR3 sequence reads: CASSLGHSTILVANEKLFF. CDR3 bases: TGTGCCAGCAGTTTGGGACATTCGACGATCCTGGTGGCTAATGAAAAACTGTTTTTT.

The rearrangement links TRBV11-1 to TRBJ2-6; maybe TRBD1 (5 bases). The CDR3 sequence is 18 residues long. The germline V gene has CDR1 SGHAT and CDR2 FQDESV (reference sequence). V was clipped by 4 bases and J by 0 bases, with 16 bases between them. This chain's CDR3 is CASSSPRKTASGANVLTF. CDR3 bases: TGTGCCAGCAGCTCTCCACGAAAGACAGCCTCTGGGGCCAACGTCCTGACTTTC.

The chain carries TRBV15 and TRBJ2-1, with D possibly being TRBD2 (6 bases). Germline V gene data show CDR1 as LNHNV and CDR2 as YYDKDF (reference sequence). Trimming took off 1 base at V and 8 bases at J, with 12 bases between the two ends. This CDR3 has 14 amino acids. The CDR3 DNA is TGTGCCACCAGCAGAGTTAGCGGCGGGGATGAGCAGTTCTTC. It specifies CATSRVSGGDEQFF.

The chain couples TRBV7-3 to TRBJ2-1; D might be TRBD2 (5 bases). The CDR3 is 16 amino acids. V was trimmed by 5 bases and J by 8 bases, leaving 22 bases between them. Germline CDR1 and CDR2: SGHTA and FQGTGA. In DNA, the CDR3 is TGTGCCAGCAGCGCCTCGGGGTCTCGCAGTATCGATGAGCAGTTCTTC. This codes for CASSASGSRSIDEQFF.

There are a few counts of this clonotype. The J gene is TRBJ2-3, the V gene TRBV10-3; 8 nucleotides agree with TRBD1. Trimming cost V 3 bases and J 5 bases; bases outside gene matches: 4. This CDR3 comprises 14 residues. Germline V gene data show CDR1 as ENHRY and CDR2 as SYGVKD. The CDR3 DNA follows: TGTGCCATCAGTGACAGGGGGCCTATAGATACGCAGTATTTT. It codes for CAISDRGPIDTQYF.

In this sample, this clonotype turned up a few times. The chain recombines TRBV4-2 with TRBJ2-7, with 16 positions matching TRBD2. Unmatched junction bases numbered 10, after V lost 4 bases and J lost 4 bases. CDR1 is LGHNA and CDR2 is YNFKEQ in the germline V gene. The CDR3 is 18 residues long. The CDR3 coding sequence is TGTGCCAGCAGCCTAATTCCCGGGACTAGCGGGGGGGCGTACGAGCAGTACTTC. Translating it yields CASSLIPGTSGGAYEQYF.

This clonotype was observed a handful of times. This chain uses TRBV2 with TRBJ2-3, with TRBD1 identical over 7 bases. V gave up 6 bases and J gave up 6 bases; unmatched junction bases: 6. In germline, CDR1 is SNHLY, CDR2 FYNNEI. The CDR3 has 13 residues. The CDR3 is CASRQNRGDTQYF. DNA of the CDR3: TGTGCCAGCAGGCAAAACAGGGGTGATACGCAGTATTTT.

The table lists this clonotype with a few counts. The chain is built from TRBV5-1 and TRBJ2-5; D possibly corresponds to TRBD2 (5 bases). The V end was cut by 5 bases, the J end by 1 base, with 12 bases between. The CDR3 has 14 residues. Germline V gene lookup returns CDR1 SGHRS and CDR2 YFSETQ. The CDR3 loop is CASRLGTIQETQYF. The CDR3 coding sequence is TGCGCCAGCAGACTAGGCACAATCCAAGAGACCCAGTACTTC.